These 3 T cell receptor beta chains came from one sample sequenced in a study of CD4+ T cells in melanoma. Measured with immunoSEQ multiplex PCR; TCRdb has only the in-frame clones, and not every one. Seen here are tens of thousands of clones, roughly 69% observed once, and the top ten hold approximately 5%. The specimen was tumor tissue. These receptors all stem from a human donor with melanoma.

The V gene is TRBV27, the J gene TRBJ2-1, with TRBD2 matching over 12 bases. The CDR3 spans 14 residues. CDR1 and CDR2 from the germline V gene are MNHEY and SMNVEV (reference sequence). Trimming cost V 8 bases and J 1 base; bases outside gene matches: 0. The CDR3 spells CASGLAGSYNEQFF. CDR3 nucleotides: TGTGCCAGCGGACTAGCGGGGTCCTACAATGAGCAGTTCTTC.

Here the CDR3 DNA reads TGTGCCAGCAGCCCCGAGATCGGGTTGCGCTTAAATGAGCAGTTCTTC. Its translation: CASSPEIGLRLNEQFF. The chain recombines TRBV9 with TRBJ2-1; D gene uncertain. Germline CDR1 SGDLS, CDR2 YYNGEE. V lost 4 bases, J lost 7 bases, and 21 bases lay in between. The CDR3 has 16 amino acids.

This clone was observed a handful of times. The V call is TRBV7-9, the J call TRBJ1-1, with D maybe TRBD1 (5 bases). Germline CDR1 reads SEHNR; CDR2 reads FQNEAQ (reference sequence). With 1 base removed from V and 3 bases from J, the gap between germline ends came to 9 bases. The CDR3 is 14 residues long. The DNA for the CDR3 is TGTGCCAGCAGCTTAGTTGTGGGGGACACTGAAGCTTTCTTT. It translates to CASSLVVGDTEAFF.